The 27 T cell receptor beta chains below were found in one sample sequenced in a study of Ad26.COV2.S vaccination and SARS-CoV-2 variants. Profiled with immunoSEQ multiplex PCR; TCRdb holds only in-frame clones, not every one. There are roughly 270,000 clones in the sample; around 87% occur only once, and 3% to 4% lies in the top ten. Treatment: around 19 received Ad26.COV2.S at low or high dose, single or two shots; about 5 received placebo; per-sample allocation not given. Specimen acquisition occurred on day 63 following the initial vaccine or placebo injection. The source was peripheral blood, collected in a trial of Ad26.COV2.S vaccine versus placebo. These receptors were collected from a person between 18 and 65 years old who received the Ad26.COV2.S COVID-19 vaccine or a placebo.

The V call is TRBV30, the J call TRBJ2-1, with TRBD2 identical over 10 bases. The CDR3 has 19 amino acids. Germline loops: CDR1 GTSNPN, CDR2 SVGIG (reference sequence). Losses at the gene ends were 3 bases for V and 9 bases for J; bases not matched to a gene: 23. The CDR3 region is CAWRDPPPPSGRAHSEQFF. The CDR3 DNA follows: TGTGCCTGGAGGGACCCCCCCCCACCAAGCGGGAGGGCCCACAGTGAGCAGTTCTTC.

The V call is TRBV6-1, the J call TRBJ2-7; TRBD1 aligns across 10 bases. The CDR3 is 15 amino acids. Germline values: CDR1 MNHNS, CDR2 SASEGT. Unmatched junction bases numbered 4, after V lost 1 base and J lost 4 bases. The CDR3 bases are TGTGCCAGCAGTGAAGAATGGACAGGGGGATACGAGCAGTACTTC. Amino acid sequence: CASSEEWTGGYEQYF.

This clone was seen a few times. The J gene is TRBJ2-1, the V gene TRBV5-4; 9 bases align to TRBD1. This CDR3 spans 15 amino acids. Germline lookup yields CDR1 SGHNT and CDR2 YYREEE (reference sequence). Germline trimming cut 4 bases from V and 6 bases from J; bases unmatched to any gene: 8. CDR3 DNA: TGTGCCAGCAGCAATAGACAGGGGGGCTTCAATGAGCAGTTCTTC. The encoded protein is CASSNRQGGFNEQFF.

V usage is TRBV18 and J usage is TRBJ1-2; D unresolved. Trimming removed 2 bases at V and 1 base at J, with 8 bases between. In germline, CDR1 is KGHSH, CDR2 LQKENI. The CDR3 spans 14 residues. CDR3 sequence reads: CASSPEGNNYGYTF. DNA of the CDR3: TGTGCCAGCTCACCAGAGGGTAATAACTATGGCTACACCTTC.

The chain recombines TRBV21-1 with TRBJ1-3. TRBV21-1 is shown as a pseudogene. CDR3 size: 15 residues. CDR3 bases: TGTGCCAGCAGCACCTCCTTGGACCCTGGAAACACCATATATTTT. Amino acids: CASSTSLDPGNTIYF.

This clone has a single count. The chain uses TRBV6-5 and TRBJ2-7; D gene ambiguous. Per germline, CDR1 MNHEY and CDR2 SVGAGI. With 0 bases removed from V and 12 bases from J, the gap between germline ends came to 12 bases. The length of the CDR3 is 12 residues. CDR3 in amino acids: CASSYSMKVWYF. The DNA of the CDR3 is TGTGCCAGCAGTTACTCGATGAAGGTTTGGTACTTC.

This clone has a single count. An end of the junction differs from the germline gene, which may be a read error. This chain connects TRBV28 to TRBJ2-7; a possible D gene is TRBD2 (6 bases). Per the germline V gene, CDR1 is MDHEN and CDR2 is SYDVKM. The CDR3 is made up of 11 amino acids. The CDR3 bases are TGTGCCACCAGTATACCGGGACTCAAGTACTTC. Its translation is CATSIPGLKYF.

The chain has TRBV7-2 and TRBJ2-3, with 7 positions matching TRBD1. V shed 4 bases and J 1 base; nucleotides not matched to a gene: 2. Germline V CDR1 and CDR2: SGHTA, FQGNSA. The CDR3 consists of 14 residues. For the CDR3, the DNA is TGTGCCAGCAGCTATACAGGGGGCACAGATACGCAGTATTTT. As protein: CASSYTGGTDTQYF.

This sequence joins TRBV7-2 and TRBJ1-2; D ambiguous. The CDR3 spans 15 residues. Trimming cost V 1 base and J 2 bases, with 11 bases left between them. Germline CDR1 and CDR2: SGHTA and FQGNSA. This chain's CDR3 is CASSLVSRNNYGYTF. The DNA for the CDR3 is TGTGCCAGCAGCTTAGTTTCCAGAAACAACTATGGCTACACCTTC.

The chain combines TRBV30 with TRBJ1-2; no firm D call. The CDR3 contains 12 residues. Germline V gene sequence: CDR1 GTSNPN, CDR2 SVGIG (reference sequence). V lost 4 bases, J lost 7 bases, and 13 bases lay in between. CDR3 loop: CAWTPSVGGYTF. In DNA, the CDR3 is TGTGCCTGGACCCCCAGTGTTGGTGGCTACACCTTC.

This clone came up a few times. J is TRBJ1-1 and V is TRBV20-1; 9 bases are a match to TRBD1. The ends lost 3 bases at V and 5 bases at J; junction bases unmatched: 7. Germline V gene lookup returns CDR1 DFQATT and CDR2 SNEGSKA (reference sequence). The CDR3 runs to 14 residues. CDR3 in DNA: TGCAGTGCTAGTAAGACAGGGGGGCGAACTGAAGCTTTCTTT. This translates into CSASKTGGRTEAFF.

V gene TRBV6-4 combines with J gene TRBJ2-7; 7 positions match TRBD2. J was trimmed by 7 bases and V by 8 bases; bases with no gene match: 11. The CDR3 is made up of 13 amino acids. CDR1 is MRHNA, CDR2 SNTAGT, per germline. CDR3 sequence: CASARELGGEQYF. DNA for the CDR3: TGTGCCAGCGCCCGGGAGCTCGGGGGGGAGCAGTACTTC.

This chain's CDR3 is CASSQAQASYEQYF. DNA of the CDR3: TGCGCCAGCAGCCAAGCCCAGGCATCCTACGAGCAGTACTTC. The J gene is TRBJ2-7, the V gene TRBV4-1; D gene uncertain. CDR3 length: 14 residues. CDR1 and CDR2 (germline): MGHRA, YSYEKL. The V end was cut by 1 base, the J end by 1 base, with 8 bases between.

V gene TRBV10-2 combines with J gene TRBJ2-7, with D uncertain. The germline V gene encodes CDR1 WSHSY and CDR2 SAAADI. There are 13 residues in the CDR3. V gave up 5 bases and J gave up 4 bases, with 12 bases separating them. For the CDR3, the DNA is TGCGCCAGCAGTCCCTATATGGGTTACGAGCAGTACTTC. Translation gives CASSPYMGYEQYF.

The chain is built from TRBV3-1 (or the pseudogene TRBV3-2) and TRBJ2-3; D tentatively fits TRBD1 or TRBD2 (5 bases each). There are 14 residues in the CDR3. V gave up 2 bases and J gave up 4 bases, with 10 bases separating them. Looked up from germline, CDR1 is LGHDT and CDR2 is YNNKEL (reference sequence). This CDR3 reads CASSQRDGSDTQYF. Here the CDR3 DNA reads TGTGCCAGCAGCCAAAGGGACGGATCAGATACGCAGTATTTT.

The J gene is TRBJ1-2, the V gene TRBV30; 7 nucleotides line up with TRBD1. The CDR3 length is 13 residues. Germline V lookup: CDR1 GTSNPN, CDR2 SVGIG (reference sequence). Germline trimming cut 4 bases from V and 4 bases from J; bases unmatched to any gene: 6. CDR3 nucleotide sequence: TGTGCCTGGACCACTGGACAGGCCTATGGCTACACCTTC. Its protein is CAWTTGQAYGYTF.

The chain links TRBV7-2 to TRBJ1-6; no clear D gene. Trimming pared 5 bases from V and 11 bases from J, leaving 13 bases between. The V gene's germline CDR1 is SGHTA and CDR2 FQGNSA. CDR3 length: 13 amino acids. CDR3 residues: CASSQGVITPLHF. CDR3 nucleotide sequence: TGTGCCAGCAGCCAAGGCGTTATTACACCCCTCCACTTT.

DNA for the CDR3: TGTGCCAGCAAACCAATCAGGGGGCGGGTCTGGAGCAATCAGCCCCAGCATTTT. Translation gives CASKPIRGRVWSNQPQHF. J is TRBJ1-5 and V is TRBV27; 8 bases line up with TRBD1. The junction had 15 bases not matched to a gene; V was cut back by 7 bases and J by 1 base. Germline loops: CDR1 MNHEY, CDR2 SMNVEV (reference sequence). The CDR3 length is 18 residues.

The chain joins TRBV6-5 to TRBJ1-1, with a possible D match to TRBD1 (6 bases). From germline, CDR1 is MNHEY and CDR2 SVGAGI. V dropped 6 bases and J dropped 7 bases, with 12 bases sitting between them. This CDR3 contains 12 residues. The DNA of the CDR3 is TGTGCCAGCAGAACTGCAGGGGTTGAAGCTTTCTTT. Translation: CASRTAGVEAFF.

The CDR3 bases are TGTGCCAGCAGCTTAAACTGGAACAGCAACTACGAGCAGTACTTC. It codes for CASSLNWNSNYEQYF. The V and J genes are TRBV7-8 and TRBJ2-7; D unclear. V gave up 2 bases and J gave up 3 bases, with 14 bases separating them. The CDR3 totals 15 residues. From germline, CDR1 is SGHVS and CDR2 FQNEAQ. Variable domain in full (rest from reference TRBV7-8 and TRBJ2-7): GAGVSQSPRYKVAKRGQDVALRCDPISGHVSLFWYQQALGQGPEFLTYFQNEAQLDKSGLPSDRFFAERPEGSVSTLKIQRTQQEDSAVYLCASSLNWNSNYEQYFGPGTRLTVT.

The genes are TRBV11-2 and TRBJ2-7, with D unresolved. Germline V CDR1 and CDR2: SGHAT, FQNNGV. The CDR3 length is 14 residues. V lost 3 bases and J 0 bases, leaving 9 bases between the germline ends. In DNA, the CDR3 is TGTGCCAGCAGCTTTAGGGCGAGCTCCTACGAGCAGTACTTC. Protein: CASSFRASSYEQYF.

The V and J genes are TRBV5-6 and TRBJ1-3, with D unresolved. V dropped 5 bases and J dropped 6 bases, with 15 bases sitting between them. The germline gives CDR1 SGHDT, CDR2 YYEEEE. The CDR3 has 14 amino acids. The CDR3 nucleotides read TGTGCCAGCAGATGGGCTGTTGAAGAAAACACCATATATTTT. Amino acids: CASRWAVEENTIYF.

The rearrangement joins TRBV18 to TRBJ1-1; 8 bases fit TRBD1. This CDR3 region has 16 residues. The V gene's germline CDR1 is KGHSH and CDR2 LQKENI. The V and J ends lost 5 bases and 1 base, in that order; junction bases with no gene match: 9. DNA of the CDR3: TGTGCCAGCTCAAAACAGGGGGAAAGGAGGAACACTGAAGCTTTCTTT. It translates to CASSKQGERRNTEAFF.

J is TRBJ1-4 and V is TRBV27; no clear D gene. The V gene's germline CDR1 is MNHEY and CDR2 SMNVEV (reference sequence). CDR3 length: 12 amino acids. V was trimmed by 6 bases and J by 3 bases, leaving 5 bases between them. The CDR3: CASSPANEKLFF. CDR3 coding DNA: TGTGCCAGCAGCCCCGCTAATGAAAAACTGTTTTTT.

Concerning this clone: Other DNA sequences in the sample encode the same CDR3. V and J are TRBV5-1 and TRBJ2-1; 10 bases align to TRBD2. Germline V gene lookup returns CDR1 SGHRS and CDR2 YFSETQ. There are 16 residues in the CDR3. V was pared by 0 bases and J by 3 bases, with 3 bases of the junction left unmatched. The CDR3 DNA sequence: TGCGCCAGCAGCTTGGCTCCTAGCGGGAGCTACAATGAGCAGTTCTTC. The encoded protein is CASSLAPSGSYNEQFF.

This sequence joins TRBV3-1 (or the pseudogene TRBV3-2) and TRBJ2-5; weak D call: TRBD2 (6 bases). There are 14 residues in the CDR3. Looked up from germline, CDR1 is LGHDT and CDR2 is YNNKEL (reference sequence). V was clipped by 1 base and J by 3 bases, with 9 bases between them. CDR3 loop: CASSQVEGEETQYF. DNA of the CDR3: TGTGCCAGCAGCCAAGTGGAGGGTGAAGAGACCCAGTACTTC.

This chain uses TRBV3-1 (or the pseudogene TRBV3-2) with TRBJ1-1, with TRBD1 matching 7 bases. The V segment lost 4 bases and the J segment 4 bases; nucleotides outside the gene matches: 12. This CDR3 has 16 residues. CDR1 LGHDT and CDR2 YNNKEL come from the germline V gene (reference sequence). CDR3 nucleotides: TGTGCCAGCAGCCGAGGTGGCAACGACAGGGTCACTGAAGCTTTCTTT. It translates to CASSRGGNDRVTEAFF.